The rows below give T cell receptor beta chains drawn from one sample of a study of regulatory T cells in long-lasting Graves disease. MiXCR, run by TCRdb on the multiplex PCR reads, gives a single entry per CDR3 protein. The sample includes 450,000 or so distinct CDR3 sequences, under 25% of them seen just once. This sample comprised peripheral blood mononuclear cells (PBMCs), obtained when the disease was refractory, from a patient treated with antithyroid drugs. Receptors originate from a female donor with Graves disease. Both conserved end residues are part of each CDR3. D genes are given only for firm matches. A row's size may be missing; if present it is once, few, many or a size class.

j_gene: TRBJ2-5
abundance: .
d_gene: TRBD2
v_gene: TRBV20-1
CDR3aa: CSARETSGRKRETQYF
CDR3nt: TGCAGTGCTAGAGAAACTAGCGGGAGAAAGAGAGAGACCCAGTACTTC

j_gene: TRBJ2-7
abundance: many
d_gene: .
v_gene: TRBV15
CDR3aa: CATSRDQGGYEQYF
CDR3nt: TGTGCCACCAGCAGAGACCAGGGGGGGTACGAGCAGTACTTC

j_gene: TRBJ1-6
abundance: many
d_gene: .
v_gene: TRBV20-1
CDR3aa: CSAGTPVQTLHF
CDR3nt: TGCAGTGCCGGGACCCCCGTTCAAACCCTCCACTTT

j_gene: TRBJ1-5
abundance: once
d_gene: TRBD1
v_gene: TRBV30
CDR3aa: CAWDRGRGQPQHF
CDR3nt: TGTGCCTGGGACAGGGGGAGGGGACAGCCCCAGCATTTT

j_gene: TRBJ2-2
abundance: few
d_gene: TRBD1
v_gene: TRBV7-9
CDR3aa: CASSSTGTANTGELFF
CDR3nt: TGTGCCAGCAGCTCTACCGGGACAGCGAACACCGGGGAGCTGTTTTTT

j_gene: TRBJ1-4
abundance: .
d_gene: .
v_gene: TRBV15
CDR3aa: CATSRGSSLQLFF
CDR3nt: TGTGCCACCAGCAGAGGGAGCAGCCTGCAACTGTTTTTT

j_gene: TRBJ1-6
abundance: once
d_gene: TRBD1
v_gene: TRBV9
CDR3aa: CASSAEAGGKSPLHF
CDR3nt: TGTGCCAGCAGCGCCGAGGCAGGGGGAAAGTCACCCCTCCACTTT

j_gene: TRBJ1-4
abundance: many
d_gene: TRBD1
v_gene: TRBV11-3
CDR3aa: CASSPEVGTGEEKLFF
CDR3nt: TGTGCCAGCAGCCCGGAAGTGGGGACAGGGGAGGAAAAACTGTTTTTT

j_gene: TRBJ1-5
abundance: .
d_gene: TRBD1
v_gene: TRBV7-8
CDR3aa: CASSNQGAHQPQHF
CDR3nt: TGTGCCAGCAGCAATCAGGGGGCGCATCAGCCCCAGCATTTT

j_gene: TRBJ1-1
abundance: many
d_gene: .
v_gene: TRBV15
CDR3aa: CATTRGGAEAFF
CDR3nt: TGTGCCACCACCCGCGGTGGGGCTGAAGCTTTCTTT

j_gene: TRBJ2-7
abundance: many
d_gene: TRBD1
v_gene: TRBV27
CDR3aa: CASKLVPGQGHEQYF
CDR3nt: TGTGCCAGCAAACTCGTTCCGGGACAGGGCCACGAGCAGTACTTC

j_gene: TRBJ2-4
abundance: few
d_gene: .
v_gene: TRBV3-1
CDR3aa: CASSQASYVSAKNIQYF
CDR3nt: TGTGCCAGCAGCCAAGCCTCCTACGTGTCTGCCAAAAACATTCAGTACTTC

j_gene: TRBJ2-2
abundance: .
d_gene: .
v_gene: TRBV11-3
CDR3aa: CASSLERGAGGELFF
CDR3nt: TGTGCCAGCAGCTTAGAAAGGGGCGCAGGCGGGGAGCTGTTTTTT

j_gene: TRBJ2-2
abundance: few
d_gene: TRBD2
v_gene: TRBV7-8
CDR3aa: CASSLVTSGRARTGELFF
CDR3nt: TGTGCCAGCAGCTTAGTAACTAGCGGGAGGGCAAGGACCGGGGAGCTGTTTTTT

j_gene: TRBJ2-1
abundance: few
d_gene: TRBD1
v_gene: TRBV30
CDR3aa: CASGQPVYNEQFF
CDR3nt: TGTGCCTCGGGACAGCCCGTCTACAATGAGCAGTTCTTC

j_gene: TRBJ1-1
abundance: .
d_gene: .
v_gene: TRBV27
CDR3aa: CASSLKGGDEAFF
CDR3nt: TGTGCCAGCAGTTTAAAAGGGGGGGATGAAGCTTTCTTT

j_gene: TRBJ2-6
abundance: .
d_gene: .
v_gene: TRBV29-1
CDR3aa: CSVQGGTGANVLTF
CDR3nt: TGCAGCGTCCAAGGAGGGACTGGGGCCAACGTCCTGACTTTC

j_gene: TRBJ1-6
abundance: .
d_gene: .
v_gene: TRBV7-9
CDR3aa: CASSSNSFSPLHF
CDR3nt: TGTGCCAGCAGCTCAAACAGTTTTTCACCCCTCCACTTT

j_gene: TRBJ1-2
abundance: .
d_gene: .
v_gene: TRBV20-1
CDR3aa: CSARTPGGYTF
CDR3nt: TGCAGTGCTAGGACCCCGGGGGGCTACACCTTC